The 25 T cell receptor beta chains in this list originate from one sample, sequenced in a study of OX40 agonist ivuxolimab in advanced cancers. This table comes from immunoSEQ multiplex PCR, and its TCRdb copy is limited to in-frame clones, with some not included. This sample carries some 39,000 clones, about 89% of them seen once, and the ten largest clones take roughly 3.7%. Specimen: CD4+ or CD8+ T cells sorted from blood, collected in a trial of the OX40 agonist ivuxolimab. These receptors were collected from an adult with an advanced solid tumor such as melanoma, head and neck, liver or kidney cancer.

This chain links TRBV7-2 with TRBJ1-5; D gene ambiguous. Germline V gene data show CDR1 as SGHTA and CDR2 as FQGNSA. The CDR3 is made up of 16 amino acids. Trimming took off 1 base at V and 3 bases at J, with 13 bases between the two ends. The CDR3 region has the DNA TGTGCCAGCAGCTTAGGTGGGTCCAGCCACAATCAGCCCCAGCATTTT. It is translated as CASSLGGSSHNQPQHF. The full variable domain, with the rest looked up from reference TRBV7-2 and TRBJ1-5, is GAGVSQSPSNKVTEKGKDVELRCDPISGHTALYWYRQSLGQGLEFLIYFQGNSAPDKSGLPSDRFSAERTGGSVSTLTIQRTQQEDSAVYLCASSLGGSSHNQPQHFGDGTRLSIL.

This sequence joins TRBV6-5 and TRBJ2-7; 9 nucleotides align to TRBD1. V lost 6 bases and J lost 2; bases outside the gene matches: 8. Germline assignment: CDR1 MNHEY and CDR2 SVGAGI. There are 15 residues in the CDR3. The CDR3 DNA sequence: TGTGCCAGCAGCACGACAGGGGGATTCGCCTACGAGCAGTACTTC. The encoded protein is CASSTTGGFAYEQYF.

The CDR3 DNA reads as TGTGCCAGCAGCGTAGGGGCGAACGGAAACACCATATATTTT. It specifies CASSVGANGNTIYF. The rearrangement uses TRBV9 and TRBJ1-3; D is unclear. V lost 0 bases to trimming and J lost 4 bases, with 8 bases between them. Germline CDR1 and CDR2: SGDLS and YYNGEE. The CDR3 covers 14 residues.

This clone was observed a handful of times. The J gene is TRBJ1-2, the V gene TRBV7-3; 9 nucleotides align to TRBD1. The CDR3 length is 15 residues. CDR1 and CDR2 (germline): SGHTA, FQGTGA. Unmatched junction bases numbered 8, after V lost 5 bases and J lost 4 bases. The CDR3 here is CASSAGTGLSYGYTF. In DNA form, the CDR3 reads TGTGCCAGCAGCGCCGGGACAGGGCTTAGCTATGGCTACACCTTC.

The genes are TRBV19 and TRBJ1-3, with D possibly matching TRBD1 (5 bases). The CDR3 is 17 residues long. Germline V gene lookup returns CDR1 LNHDA and CDR2 SQIVND (reference sequence). V was trimmed by 0 bases and J by 0 bases, leaving 12 bases between them. As DNA, the CDR3 is TGTGCCAGTAGTATAGATGGGGACCGAGACTCTGGAAACACCATATATTTT. It yields the protein CASSIDGDRDSGNTIYF. Filled out from reference TRBV19 and TRBJ1-3, the complete variable domain reads DGGITQSPKYLFRKEGQNVTLSCEQNLNHDAMYWYRQDPGQGLRLIYYSQIVNDFQKGDIAEGYSVSREKKESFPLTVTSAQKNPTAFYLCASSIDGDRDSGNTIYFGEGSWLTVV.

The genes are TRBV6-5 and TRBJ1-1; 9 nucleotides match TRBD1. The V and J ends lost 6 bases and 3 bases, in that order; junction bases with no gene match: 8. This CDR3 has 15 amino acids. Germline V gives CDR1 MNHEY, CDR2 SVGAGI. The CDR3 region has the DNA TGTGCCAGCAGACCGGGACAGGGATGGTACACTGAAGCTTTCTTT. This codes for CASRPGQGWYTEAFF.

The genes are TRBV7-3 and TRBJ1-1; D is unclear. The germline V and J ends were trimmed by 5 bases and 0 bases, with 10 bases remaining between them. Per germline, CDR1 SGHTA and CDR2 FQGTGA. CDR3 length: 14 amino acids. CDR3 nucleotide sequence: TGTGCCAGCAGCCGAGACAACATGAACACTGAAGCTTTCTTT. Amino acid sequence: CASSRDNMNTEAFF.

The gene calls are TRBV27 and TRBJ1-1; TRBD1 agrees at 10 bases. The CDR3 spans 15 residues. Germline assignment: CDR1 MNHEY and CDR2 SMNVEV (reference sequence). The V gene end was trimmed by 5 bases and the J gene end by 5 bases; junction bases not matched to a gene: 8. This chain's CDR3 is CASSPLGQGNTEAFF. CDR3 in DNA: TGTGCCAGCAGTCCCCTGGGACAGGGGAATACTGAAGCTTTCTTT.

This clone was detected once. This chain joins TRBV11-3 and TRBJ1-1; the D gene is possibly TRBD1 (5 bases). The V end was cut by 7 bases, the J end by 2 bases, with 11 bases between. The CDR3 runs 13 residues. Germline V gene data show CDR1 as SGHNT and CDR2 as YENEEA. The CDR3 DNA reads as TGTGCCAGCACTCGGGGCCAAAACACTGAAGCTTTCTTT. It codes for CASTRGQNTEAFF.

The gene calls are TRBV10-3 and TRBJ1-2, with D unresolved. V gave up 1 base and J gave up 7 bases, with 13 bases separating them. The CDR3 contains 14 residues. Germline lookup yields CDR1 ENHRY and CDR2 SYGVKD. The CDR3, as DNA: TGTGCCATCAGTGAGTTTGGCCCCACAGTTGGCTACACCTTC. Translating it yields CAISEFGPTVGYTF.

J is TRBJ2-1 and V is TRBV6-4; TRBD2 matches 9 bases. Germline V gene data show CDR1 as MRHNA and CDR2 as SNTAGT. CDR3 length equals 13 residues. J lost 12 bases, V lost 4 bases, and 7 bases had no gene match. CDR3 bases: TGTGCCAGCAGTGTGGCGGGAGGGGCGAGGCAGTTCTTC. As protein: CASSVAGGARQFF.

The V call is TRBV11-1, the J call TRBJ2-2, with TRBD2 identical over 12 bases. V lost 5 bases, J lost 0 bases, and 7 bases stayed unmatched. The CDR3 is 18 residues long. The V gene's germline CDR1 is SGHAT and CDR2 FQDESV (reference sequence). The CDR3 DNA reads as TGTGCCAGCAGCCCGACTAGCGGGAGTGCCCCGAACACCGGGGAGCTGTTTTTT. It encodes CASSPTSGSAPNTGELFF.

J is TRBJ2-1 and V is TRBV10-1; 7 bases fit TRBD2. Trimming removed 5 bases from V and 10 bases from J; junction bases left unmatched: 14. CDR3 length: 15 residues. Germline loops: CDR1 WNHNN, CDR2 SYGVQD (reference sequence). The CDR3 reads CASSRNEAGTGEQFF. CDR3 in DNA: TGCGCCAGCAGTAGAAACGAAGCGGGGACTGGGGAGCAGTTCTTC.

The V and J genes are TRBV9 and TRBJ2-6; D ambiguous. CDR3 length: 14 amino acids. The V end was cut by 0 bases, the J end by 2 bases, with 3 bases between. Germline V CDR1 and CDR2: SGDLS, YYNGEE. The CDR3 DNA reads TGTGCCAGCAGCGTAGGGGCTGGGGCCAACGTCCTGACTTTC. Residues: CASSVGAGANVLTF.

The genes are TRBV19 and TRBJ1-1; D might be TRBD1 (6 bases). Looked up from germline, CDR1 is LNHDA and CDR2 is SQIVND (reference sequence). Trimming stripped 2 bases from V and 10 bases from J, with 17 bases between. This CDR3 is 14 amino acids long. In DNA, the CDR3 is TGTGCCAGTAGTATAAGCCGTACAGGGACGGCAGCTTTCTTT. Its protein is CASSISRTGTAAFF.

By proportion, this clone is medium-sized. Within the sample, other DNA sequences also encode this same CDR3. The chain has TRBV9 and TRBJ1-2; weak D call: TRBD1 (5 bases). V gave up 0 bases and J gave up 1 base, with 10 bases separating them. The CDR3 loop spans 15 amino acids. Per the germline V gene, CDR1 is SGDLS and CDR2 is YYNGEE. For the CDR3, the DNA is TGTGCCAGCAGCGTAGGGGGGACGGGTAACTATGGCTACACCTTC. Its translation is CASSVGGTGNYGYTF.

The chain uses TRBV28 and TRBJ1-2, with D maybe TRBD1 (5 bases). V dropped 6 bases and J dropped 4 bases, with 15 bases sitting between them. CDR3 length: 14 amino acids. The V gene's germline CDR1 is MDHEN and CDR2 SYDVKM. The CDR3, as DNA: TGTGCCAGCAGCTCCCCGGGGGGAGGCTATGGCTACACCTTC. It specifies CASSSPGGGYGYTF.

Here the CDR3 reads CASSQRRWSTDTQYF. As DNA, the CDR3 is TGTGCCAGCAGCCAAAGGCGGTGGTCCACAGATACGCAGTATTTT. The genes are TRBV11-3 and TRBJ2-3; D ambiguous. CDR1 SGHNT and CDR2 YENEEA come from the germline V gene. The CDR3 runs to 15 residues. Trimming shortened V by 5 bases and J by 2 bases, and 14 bases separated the two germline ends.

The chain is built from TRBV19 and TRBJ2-7; D perhaps matches TRBD2 (5 bases). CDR1 is LNHDA, CDR2 SQIVND, per germline (reference sequence). The ends were cut back, 1 base at V and 0 bases at J, with 10 bases in the middle. The CDR3 runs 15 residues. CDR3 sequence: CASSIAERSSYEQYF. The CDR3 region has the DNA TGTGCCAGTAGTATAGCCGAGCGGAGCTCCTACGAGCAGTACTTC.

The chain recombines TRBV7-9 with TRBJ1-4; no clear D gene. Trimming took off 3 bases at V and 2 bases at J, with 10 bases between the two ends. Germline values: CDR1 SEHNR, CDR2 FQNEAQ (reference sequence). This CDR3 has 15 amino acids. The CDR3 DNA reads as TGTGCCAGCAGCTTGGGGTCAGTGACTAATGAAAAACTGTTTTTT. It yields the protein CASSLGSVTNEKLFF.

The V call is TRBV11-1, the J call TRBJ1-2; 7 bases are shared with TRBD1. V lost 4 bases to trimming and J lost 8 bases; unmatched junction nucleotides: 10. Germline lookup yields CDR1 SGHAT and CDR2 FQDESV (reference sequence). CDR3 length: 14 residues. This CDR3 is CASSSGDSSGGYTF. The DNA of the CDR3 is TGTGCCAGCAGCTCCGGGGACAGTTCGGGCGGCTACACCTTC.

This rearrangement joins TRBV5-4 to TRBJ2-5; D uncertain. With 1 base removed from V and 2 bases from J, the gap between germline ends came to 6 bases. Germline V gene data show CDR1 as SGHNT and CDR2 as YYREEE (reference sequence). This CDR3 contains 13 residues. The CDR3 region is CASSLSLQETQYF. Written as DNA, the CDR3 is TGTGCCAGCAGCTTGAGCCTTCAAGAGACCCAGTACTTC.

CDR3 sequence: CASIPPRPGRVSDEQFF. The CDR3 DNA reads as TGTGCCAGCATCCCCCCCCGTCCCGGTAGGGTTAGCGATGAGCAGTTCTTC. The chain combines TRBV28 with TRBJ2-1, with D maybe TRBD2 (5 bases). Germline V CDR1 and CDR2: MDHEN, SYDVKM. This CDR3 has 17 amino acids. V lost 7 bases and J 8 bases, leaving 27 bases between the germline ends. Using reference TRBV28 and TRBJ2-1 for the parts outside the CDR3, the full variable domain is DVKVTQSSRYLVKRTGEKVFLECVQDMDHENMFWYRQDPGLGLRLIYFSYDVKMKEKGDIPEGYSVSREKKERFSLILESASTNQTSMYLCASIPPRPGRVSDEQFFGPGTRLTVL.

For this clone: At one end, the junction sequence differs from germline, possibly due to a read error. The chain is built from TRBV7-7 and TRBJ1-1; 7 bases fit TRBD1. Looked up from germline, CDR1 is SSHAT and CDR2 is FNYEAQ (reference sequence). The CDR3 totals 14 residues. As DNA, the CDR3 is TGTGCTAGCAGCCCTCTACAGGGGAGCACTGAAGCTTTCTTT. Its protein is CASSPLQGSTEAFF.

In its sample, this clone was seen a few times. This sequence joins TRBV5-4 and TRBJ1-2; tentative D call: TRBD1 (5 bases). Per the germline V gene, CDR1 is SGHNT and CDR2 is YYREEE (reference sequence). The germline V and J ends were trimmed by 4 bases and 2 bases, with 9 bases remaining between them. The CDR3 consists of 13 residues. CDR3: CASSPGRNYGYTF. In DNA, the CDR3 is TGTGCCAGCAGCCCGGGACGGAACTATGGCTACACCTTC.